Each of the 21 T cell receptor beta chains below was sequenced from the same sample in a study of blood T cell repertoires in COVID-19. Some clones are missing from TCRdb's copy, which holds only in-frame ones; the method was immunoSEQ multiplex PCR. In the table there are 70,000 or so clones, 90% of which are singletons. The sequenced material came from peripheral blood. The receptors shown here come from a woman between 18 and 29 years old with acute or convalescent COVID-19.

The chain links TRBV6-5 to TRBJ1-1; D gene uncertain. Germline V CDR1 and CDR2: MNHEY, SVGAGI. The ends were cut back, 7 bases at V and 1 base at J, with 7 bases in the middle. The CDR3 totals 12 residues. CDR3 region: CASITENTEAFF. The CDR3, as DNA: TGTGCCAGCATTACAGAGAACACTGAAGCTTTCTTT.

J is TRBJ2-1 and V is TRBV19, with TRBD1 identical over 8 bases. Germline trimming cut 3 bases from V and 9 bases from J; bases unmatched to any gene: 7. The CDR3 spans 14 residues. Germline loops: CDR1 LNHDA, CDR2 SQIVND (reference sequence). The CDR3 bases are TGTGCCAGTAGTATGGGGCAGGGGGCGGGTGAGCAGTTCTTC. Translated: CASSMGQGAGEQFF.

V usage is TRBV7-2 and J usage is TRBJ1-3; D gene unclear. CDR1 is SGHTA, CDR2 FQGNSA, per germline. The ends were cut back, 1 base at V and 2 bases at J, with 9 bases in the middle. This CDR3 has 15 amino acids. The CDR3 is CASSLVAGAGNTIYF. The CDR3 DNA is TGTGCCAGCAGCTTAGTTGCCGGGGCTGGAAACACCATATATTTT.

V and J are TRBV30 and TRBJ1-4, with D maybe TRBD1 (6 bases). This CDR3 region has 13 residues. With 2 bases removed from V and 6 bases from J, the gap between germline ends came to 10 bases. Germline V gene sequence: CDR1 GTSNPN, CDR2 SVGIG (reference sequence). Written as DNA, the CDR3 is TGTGCCTGGAGTCCGGACAGAGATGAAAAACTGTTTTTT. Translated: CAWSPDRDEKLFF. Using reference TRBV30 and TRBJ1-4 for the parts outside the CDR3, the full variable domain is SQTIHQWPATLVQPVGSPLSLECTVEGTSNPNLYWYRQAAGRGLQLLFYSVGIGQISSEVPQNLSASRPQDRQFILSSKKLLLSDSGFYLCAWSPDRDEKLFFGSGTQLSVL.

In this sample, this clone turned up once. The chain has TRBV19 and TRBJ1-2; 8 bases map to TRBD1. There are 14 residues in the CDR3. The V gene end was trimmed by 4 bases and the J gene end by 7 bases; junction bases not matched to a gene: 8. Germline loops: CDR1 LNHDA, CDR2 SQIVND (reference sequence). DNA of the CDR3: TGTGCCAGTAGTAACCAGGGGGCGCGTTCTGGCTACACCTTC. This gives the protein CASSNQGARSGYTF.

The J gene is TRBJ2-7, the V gene TRBV4-1; weak D call: TRBD1 (7 bases). Trimming took off 4 bases at V and 4 bases at J, with 20 bases between the two ends. Germline values: CDR1 MGHRA, CDR2 YSYEKL. There are 16 residues in the CDR3. DNA for the CDR3: TGCGCCAGCAGCCGGACCTCAGGGGGGAACATTTACGAGCAGTACTTC. Encoded protein: CASSRTSGGNIYEQYF.

The chain is built from TRBV7-8 and TRBJ2-7; 8 bases fit TRBD2. Germline V gene data show CDR1 as SGHVS and CDR2 as FQNEAQ. The J segment lost 3 bases and the V segment lost 8 bases, leaving 15 bases of the junction unmatched. The CDR3 contains 16 residues. The CDR3 loop reads CASSTPSGGFLYEQYF. CDR3 bases: TGTGCCAGCTCTACCCCCTCGGGGGGGTTCCTCTACGAGCAGTACTTC.

CDR3 DNA sequence: TGTGCCAGCAGCCAAGATCTTGCGGGCGGAGAGGCAGATACGCAGTATTTT. It codes for CASSQDLAGGEADTQYF. The chain carries TRBV3-1 (or the pseudogene TRBV3-2) and TRBJ2-3; TRBD2 might be the D (5 bases). Germline loops: CDR1 LGHDT, CDR2 YNNKEL (reference sequence). The CDR3 sequence is 17 residues long. Trimming took 0 bases from V and 4 from J, leaving 17 bases between them.

The chain combines TRBV2 with TRBJ2-7; perhaps TRBD2 as D (6 bases). The CDR3 contains 15 residues. The germline V and J ends were trimmed by 7 bases and 2 bases, with 18 bases remaining between them. Germline lookup yields CDR1 SNHLY and CDR2 FYNNEI. The DNA of the CDR3 is TGTGCCAGCAAGGCCCTCCGAGGAGGGGCCTACGAGCAGTACTTC. The encoded protein is CASKALRGGAYEQYF.

The gene calls are TRBV9 and TRBJ1-4, with D unresolved. The V and J ends lost 3 bases and 5 bases respectively, with 14 bases between them. This CDR3 comprises 15 residues. Germline V lookup: CDR1 SGDLS, CDR2 YYNGEE. As DNA, the CDR3 is TGTGCCAGCAGCGCCGGTTCGGCAGCGAATGAAAAACTGTTTTTT. It is translated as CASSAGSAANEKLFF.

J is TRBJ2-7 and V is TRBV9; D is undetermined. The CDR3 contains 11 residues. V was clipped by 0 bases and J by 6 bases, with 4 bases between them. Germline assignment: CDR1 SGDLS and CDR2 YYNGEE. The DNA for the CDR3 is TGTGCCAGCAGCGTAGCCGGCGAGCAGTACTTC. Protein product: CASSVAGEQYF.

In its sample, this clone was seen a few times. The chain couples TRBV6-6 to TRBJ2-7; TRBD1 agrees at 10 bases. This CDR3 spans 13 amino acids. V trimming: 9 bases; J trimming: 3 bases; junction bases outside the gene matches: 5. Germline CDR1 MNHNY, CDR2 SVGAGI (reference sequence). CDR3 sequence reads: CASRQGAVYEQYF. Written as DNA, the CDR3 is TGTGCCAGTAGACAGGGGGCTGTCTACGAGCAGTACTTC.

The rearrangement links TRBV10-3 to TRBJ1-6; TRBD1 agrees at 10 bases. The junction had 3 bases not matched to a gene; V was cut back by 5 bases and J by 8 bases. This CDR3 spans 14 amino acids. CDR1 ENHRY and CDR2 SYGVKD come from the germline V gene. CDR3 sequence reads: CAISPGQGHSPLHF. The CDR3 DNA follows: TGTGCCATCAGTCCGGGACAGGGGCATTCACCCCTCCACTTT.

This chain connects TRBV6-6 to TRBJ1-6; D is undetermined. Germline-derived CDR1 and CDR2 are MNHNY and SVGAGI (reference sequence). This CDR3 is 14 amino acids long. Trimming took off 7 bases at V and 7 bases at J, with 14 bases between the two ends. The CDR3: CASTGSPRNSPLHF. In DNA, the CDR3 is TGTGCCAGCACAGGTTCCCCCAGGAATTCACCCCTCCACTTT.

This chain uses TRBV5-1 with TRBJ1-1, with 12 bases identical to TRBD1. The V and J ends lost 0 bases and 8 bases, in that order; junction bases with no gene match: 5. This CDR3 spans 15 amino acids. Per germline, CDR1 SGHRS and CDR2 YFSETQ. CDR3 nucleotides: TGCGCCAGCAGCTTGGGCGGGACAGGGGGCTCGGAAGCTTTCTTT. The encoded protein is CASSLGGTGGSEAFF.

This rearrangement joins TRBV3-1 (or the pseudogene TRBV3-2) to TRBJ2-5; 10 bases align to TRBD2. The CDR3 is made up of 18 amino acids. V trimming: 1 base; J trimming: 1 base; junction bases outside the gene matches: 9. Per germline, CDR1 LGHDT and CDR2 YNNKEL (reference sequence). CDR3 protein: CASSQGLAGVGFQETQYF. Written as DNA, the CDR3 is TGTGCCAGCAGCCAAGGACTAGCGGGCGTGGGTTTCCAAGAGACCCAGTACTTC.

This chain connects TRBV7-9 to TRBJ2-3, with 9 bases identical to TRBD2. The CDR3 loop spans 16 amino acids. Looked up from germline, CDR1 is SEHNR and CDR2 is FQNEAQ (reference sequence). Unmatched junction bases numbered 6, after V lost 4 bases and J lost 1 base. CDR3 nucleotides: TGTGCCAGCAGCTCTCAAGCGGGGGGCCGCACAGATACGCAGTATTTT. Protein product: CASSSQAGGRTDTQYF.

V is TRBV5-1 and J is TRBJ2-1; 11 positions match TRBD2. The CDR3 extends over 18 amino acids. Germline V gives CDR1 SGHRS, CDR2 YFSETQ. V lost 0 bases and J lost 4; bases outside the gene matches: 9. The CDR3 reads CASSLARTSGPFYNEQFF. CDR3 sequence (DNA): TGCGCCAGCAGCTTGGCCCGGACTAGCGGGCCCTTTTACAATGAGCAGTTCTTC. Using reference TRBV5-1 and TRBJ2-1 for the parts outside the CDR3, the full variable domain is KAGVTQTPRYLIKTRGQQVTLSCSPISGHRSVSWYQQTPGQGLQFLFEYFSETQRNKGNFPGRFSGRQFSNSRSEMNVSTLELGDSALYLCASSLARTSGPFYNEQFFGPGTRLTVL.

The J gene is TRBJ2-3, the V gene TRBV10-2; no clear D gene. Trimming shortened V by 8 bases and J by 4 bases, and 16 bases separated the two germline ends. The CDR3 spans 14 residues. Germline V gene lookup returns CDR1 WSHSY and CDR2 SAAADI. The CDR3 loop is CASRLAGVPDTQYF. The CDR3 coding sequence is TGCGCCAGCCGGCTGGCTGGAGTACCAGATACGCAGTATTTT.

The chain couples TRBV4-2 to TRBJ2-5, with TRBD2 matching over 7 bases. J lost 1 base, V lost 4 bases, and 3 bases had no gene match. The germline gives CDR1 LGHNA, CDR2 YNFKEQ. This CDR3 has 14 residues. CDR3 DNA sequence: TGTGCCAGCAGCCGAGCGGGGATCCAAGAGACCCAGTACTTC. This gives the protein CASSRAGIQETQYF.

This chain joins TRBV12-3 or TRBV12-4 and TRBJ2-7; 9 bases map to TRBD2. The ends lost 6 bases at V and 5 bases at J; junction bases unmatched: 2. The CDR3 runs 12 residues. CDR3 loop: CASRASGDEQYF. In DNA, the CDR3 is TGTGCCAGCAGGGCTAGCGGGGACGAGCAGTACTTC.